Included here is one T cell receptor (beta chain) sequence, with context. The antigen remains unidentified. The team produced cDNA through 5'RACE using 10-nucleotide random UMIs. Sequencing runs each generated in excess of 160 million TCR-beta sequences derived from 15-18 subjects. One entry per CDR3 protein, called by TCRdb with MiXCR from the 5' RACE reads. The repertoire has 70,000 or so distinct CDR3 sequences, less than 5.5% of them found once; the top ten carry about 2.7%. The CDR3 loop spans 18 amino acids. Germline V lookup: CDR1 MGHRA, CDR2 YSYEKL. The germline V and J ends were trimmed by 5 bases and 0 bases, with 20 bases remaining between them. The sample comes from a study of neurological immune-mediated disorders. The study's findings and limits: The level of TCR clonal expansion was highest in patients with HTLV-1-associated myelopathy and lowest in multiple sclerosis, where it fell below the level seen in healthy controls. Sharing of CDR3 amino acid sequences among expanded clones across subjects was absent, suggesting private repertoires in all groups.

The chain has TRBV4-1 and TRBJ2-1; D may be TRBD1 (6 bases). The source of this sequence is a woman aged 30 to 39 with multiple sclerosis. The sample consisted of PBMCs. CDR3 sequence reads: CASSELAGEISSYNEQFF. CDR3 bases: TGCGCCAGCAGCGAGCTGGCAGGGGAGATTAGCTCCTACAATGAGCAGTTCTTC.